These 30 T cell receptor beta chains came from one sample sequenced in a study of human T cells and chemical hapten exposure (dated by TCRdb to the early 2020s). Libraries were prepared through RACE. Instrument on record: NextSeq 500. Through fastp at Q25 and MiXCR, TCRdb rebuilt clones from the public reads, retaining in-frame beta chains. CDR3 protein sequences are deduplicated, and each keeps its most common genes and DNA. This sample lists more than 75,000 distinct CDR3 sequences; roughly 8.7% were detected once. The ten largest clones capture around 1.4% of the sample. This specimen's time point label, per the study, means: healthy volunteer bleed at 6 weeks. Total RNA was isolated from unfractionated whole blood collected in Tempus Blood RNA tubes. The specimen was whole blood. Every receptor here comes from a male donor in good health. Some clones in this sample may be carry-over from other donors' samples.

This clonotype has at least ten counts. The rearrangement joins TRBV29-1 to TRBJ2-5; 7 bases fit TRBD1. The ends lost 8 bases at V and 2 bases at J; junction bases unmatched: 5. Germline V CDR1 and CDR2: SQVTM, ANQGSEA. This CDR3 spans 12 amino acids. The CDR3 coding sequence is TGCAGCATTAAACAGGGGCAAGAGACCCAGTACTTC. Protein product: CSIKQGQETQYF.

This clonotype came up a few times. The chain uses TRBV5-4 and TRBJ1-2, with a weak D call TRBD1 (6 bases). The CDR3 contains 15 residues. V dropped 3 bases and J dropped 3 bases, with 15 bases sitting between them. Germline-derived CDR1 and CDR2 are SGHNT and YYREEE (reference sequence). Here the CDR3 DNA reads TGTGCCAGCAGCTCTACAGGGTCCTTCTACTATGGCTACACCTTC. It translates to CASSSTGSFYYGYTF.

This clonotype was seen a handful of times. This chain joins TRBV20-1 and TRBJ2-7; 7 nucleotides agree with TRBD2. V lost 2 bases and J lost 0; bases outside the gene matches: 7. Germline lookup yields CDR1 DFQATT and CDR2 SNEGSKA (reference sequence). The CDR3 is 15 residues long. The CDR3 DNA is TGCAGTGCTAGACTCGCGGGGGTTAGCTCCTACGAGCAGTACTTC. As protein: CSARLAGVSSYEQYF.

The chain recombines TRBV6-2 or TRBV6-3 with TRBJ2-1; 8 nucleotides agree with TRBD1. Germline V gene lookup returns CDR1 MNHEY and CDR2 SVGEGT. V was clipped by 4 bases and J by 1 base; unmatched bases: 3. The CDR3 sequence is 15 residues long. The CDR3 here is CASSSRQGSYNEQFF. The DNA for the CDR3 is TGTGCCAGCAGTTCCCGACAGGGGTCCTACAATGAGCAGTTCTTC.

The chain uses TRBV5-1 and TRBJ1-1; TRBD1 matches 7 bases. Germline values: CDR1 SGHRS, CDR2 YFSETQ. CDR3 size: 15 residues. V was clipped by 3 bases and J by 3 bases; unmatched bases: 8. CDR3 residues: CASSSQGSKDTEAFF. CDR3 nucleotide sequence: TGCGCCAGCAGCTCACAGGGGTCTAAGGACACTGAAGCTTTCTTT.

This clonotype was counted between two and nine times. The V and J genes are TRBV3-1 and TRBJ2-1, with 8 positions matching TRBD2. V lost 0 bases to trimming and J lost 5 bases; unmatched junction nucleotides: 9. The germline CDR1 and CDR2 sequences are LGHDT and YNNKEL (reference sequence). This CDR3 spans 17 amino acids. CDR3 sequence reads: CASSQDLGTRANNEQFF. In nucleotides, the CDR3 is TGTGCCAGCAGCCAAGATCTAGGGACTAGAGCAAACAATGAGCAGTTCTTC.

The J gene is TRBJ1-5, the V gene TRBV18, with D perhaps matching TRBD1 (5 bases). The V end lost 3 bases, the J end lost 2 bases, and 17 bases lay between the germline ends. This CDR3 has 17 residues. CDR1 is KGHSH and CDR2 is LQKENI in the germline V gene. The CDR3 DNA reads TGTGCCAGCTCACCGGGGACGGGGATGGGGGGCAATCAGCCCCAGCATTTT. Translating gives CASSPGTGMGGNQPQHF.

This clonotype has more than one count but fewer than ten. The chain couples TRBV12-3 or TRBV12-4 to TRBJ2-3; a possible D gene is TRBD2 (6 bases). The CDR3 is 16 residues long. V shed 6 bases and J shed 6 bases, with 22 bases lying between them. The CDR3 region is CASRPLRGPGSDTQYF. DNA of the CDR3: TGTGCCAGCAGGCCTCTGAGGGGCCCCGGGAGCGATACGCAGTATTTT.

Ten or more counts support this clonotype. This chain joins TRBV3-1 and TRBJ1-1; D is ambiguous. The V gene's germline CDR1 is LGHDT and CDR2 YNNKEL (reference sequence). V was clipped by 4 bases and J by 1 base, with 22 bases between them. The CDR3 runs 18 residues. CDR3 region: CASSLIGGRRSENTEAFF. The CDR3 DNA is TGTGCCAGCAGCCTGATTGGAGGGCGGAGGTCGGAGAACACTGAAGCTTTCTTT.

This clonotype occurred a few times. The chain joins TRBV20-1 to TRBJ1-2; TRBD1 matches at 11 bases. CDR1 is DFQATT, CDR2 SNEGSKA, per germline (reference sequence). After removal of 0 bases from V and 7 bases from J, the junction contained 4 bases not matched to a gene. The CDR3 runs 14 residues. CDR3 DNA: TGCAGTGCTAGAGATCGGGACAGGGGGATTGGCTACACCTTC. Amino acids: CSARDRDRGIGYTF.

This chain joins TRBV11-2 and TRBJ2-5; the D gene is possibly TRBD2 (6 bases). The germline V gene has CDR1 SGHAT and CDR2 FQNNGV. V lost 5 bases and J lost 2, with 18 bases in between. This CDR3 is built from 16 residues. The CDR3 protein is CASSTSGGGIQETQYF. CDR3 DNA sequence: TGTGCCAGCAGCACCTCAGGCGGAGGGATTCAAGAGACCCAGTACTTC. The full variable domain, with the rest looked up from reference TRBV11-2 and TRBJ2-5, is EAGVAQSPRYKIIEKRQSVAFWCNPISGHATLYWYQQILGQGPKLLIQFQNNGVVDDSQLPKDRFSAERLKGVDSTLKIQPAKLEDSAVYLCASSTSGGGIQETQYFGPGTRLLVL.

The sample holds a few counts of this clonotype. The J gene is TRBJ1-6, the V gene TRBV27, with TRBD1 as a possible D gene (5 bases). This CDR3 has 15 amino acids. CDR1 is MNHEY and CDR2 is SMNVEV in the germline V gene (reference sequence). Trimming left V 7 bases short and J 6 bases short, with 16 bases between. In DNA, the CDR3 is TGTGCCAGCACCAGGGAAGGAGCGCGTAATTCACCCCTCCACTTT. It codes for CASTREGARNSPLHF.

The genes are TRBV3-1 and TRBJ2-7; D call uncertain. Trimming stripped 2 bases from V and 6 bases from J, with 8 bases between. CDR1 is LGHDT, CDR2 YNNKEL, per germline (reference sequence). The CDR3 runs to 12 residues. As DNA, the CDR3 is TGTGCCAGCAGCCAACCCGGCGGCGAGCAGTACTTC. This translates into CASSQPGGEQYF.

This clonotype appeared many times. CDR3 in DNA: TGCAGTGCTAGAGATCCCCAGGGTCCGGGGTATGGCTACACCTTC. It is translated as CSARDPQGPGYGYTF. This chain joins TRBV20-1 and TRBJ1-2; D is possibly TRBD1 (5 bases). The CDR3 sequence is 15 residues long. Trimming removed 0 bases from V and 5 bases from J, with 16 bases in between. Germline CDR1 DFQATT, CDR2 SNEGSKA (reference sequence).

This clonotype was seen a handful of times. As DNA, the CDR3 is TGTGCCAGTAGGTCGGGGGCGCGGAGCGAGCAGTACTTC. This gives the protein CASRSGARSEQYF. The chain combines TRBV7-6 with TRBJ2-7, with D possibly called TRBD1 or TRBD2 (6 bases each). Germline CDR1 and CDR2: SGHVS and FNYEAQ. Trimming removed 9 bases from V and 6 bases from J, with 18 bases in between. CDR3 length: 13 residues.

This rearrangement joins TRBV4-2 to TRBJ2-1, with D tentatively TRBD2 (7 bases). V gave up 0 bases and J gave up 6 bases, with 12 bases separating them. This CDR3 contains 15 residues. Germline V gene lookup returns CDR1 LGHNA and CDR2 YNFKEQ. CDR3 in DNA: TGTGCCAGCAGCCAAGATTATGGGGGGGCCAATGAGCAGTTCTTC. This sequence encodes CASSQDYGGANEQFF.

This clonotype was picked up many times. The V call is TRBV7-8, the J call TRBJ2-2; a weak D match, TRBD2 (6 bases). The CDR3 sequence is 15 residues long. The V gene lost 2 bases and the J gene lost 2 bases, with 9 bases spanning the gap. Germline V gives CDR1 SGHVS, CDR2 FQNEAQ. The CDR3, as DNA: TGTGCCAGCAGCTTACTAGCGCTCAACACCGGGGAGCTGTTTTTT. It encodes CASSLLALNTGELFF.

The chain carries TRBV27 and TRBJ1-1, with 7 bases fitting TRBD1. The CDR3 totals 17 residues. The trim removed 1 base at V and 2 bases at J, leaving 10 bases unmatched. The germline V gene encodes CDR1 MNHEY and CDR2 SMNVEV (reference sequence). The CDR3, as DNA: TGTGCCAGCAGTTTATGGTGGACGGAGGGGGCAAACACTGAAGCTTTCTTT. Its translation: CASSLWWTEGANTEAFF.

This clonotype turned up a few times. This chain joins TRBV5-4 and TRBJ2-5, with 7 bases matching TRBD1. Per germline, CDR1 SGHNT and CDR2 YYREEE (reference sequence). The V gene end was trimmed by 0 bases and the J gene end by 4 bases; junction bases not matched to a gene: 3. The CDR3 totals 14 residues. CDR3 loop: CASSLASGGETQYF. CDR3 sequence (DNA): TGTGCCAGCAGCTTGGCGTCAGGGGGAGAGACCCAGTACTTC.

This clonotype was counted many times. This chain uses TRBV9 with TRBJ1-6; tentative D call: TRBD1 (5 bases). CDR1 and CDR2 from the germline V gene are SGDLS and YYNGEE. This CDR3 contains 13 residues. Trimming removed 4 bases at V and 8 bases at J, with 10 bases between. This CDR3 is CASSTIQDSPLHF. DNA for the CDR3: TGTGCCAGCAGCACCATACAGGATTCACCCCTCCACTTT.

The chain joins TRBV29-1 to TRBJ1-1; 7 bases line up with TRBD1. The trim removed 7 bases at V and 3 bases at J, leaving 2 bases unmatched. CDR3 length: 11 amino acids. Germline CDR1 SQVTM, CDR2 ANQGSEA. The CDR3 loop reads CSGQGYTEAFF. DNA for the CDR3: TGCAGCGGACAGGGCTACACTGAAGCTTTCTTT.

The rearrangement uses TRBV12-3 or TRBV12-4 and TRBJ1-1; possibly TRBD1 for D (6 bases). The CDR3 is 13 residues long. Trimming took 7 bases from V and 10 from J, leaving 19 bases between them. As DNA, the CDR3 is TGTGCCAGCACCTTCCCCACAGGGAGGCGAGCTTTCTTT. Protein sequence: CASTFPTGRRAFF.

This clonotype came up a few times. The CDR3 region has the DNA TGTGCCAGCAGCTTGGATGCCAGGACCGGGGAGCTGTTTTTT. It encodes CASSLDARTGELFF. J is TRBJ2-2 and V is TRBV5-4; D ambiguous. Deletions cut 0 bases from V and 5 bases from J, with 8 bases between. This CDR3 comprises 14 residues. Germline V lookup: CDR1 SGHNT, CDR2 YYREEE (reference sequence).

This clonotype was counted only a few times. This chain links TRBV12-3 or TRBV12-4 with TRBJ2-4, with TRBD1 as a possible D gene (5 bases). V shed 3 bases and J shed 0 bases, with 9 bases lying between them. The CDR3 is made up of 15 amino acids. The CDR3 here is CASSFTGVAKNIQYF. CDR3 coding DNA: TGTGCCAGCAGTTTTACAGGAGTAGCCAAAAACATTCAGTACTTC.

This clonotype showed up just once. Given a much more abundant clone one base away, this may be a read error. The chain links TRBV7-9 to TRBJ2-7; 10 positions match TRBD1. V shed 5 bases and J 5 bases; nucleotides not matched to a gene: 6. From germline, CDR1 is SEHNR and CDR2 FQNEAQ (reference sequence). This CDR3 contains 14 residues. CDR3 sequence: CASSPDRGPHEQYF. DNA of the CDR3: TGTGCCAGCAGCCCCGACAGGGGGCCCCACGAGCAGTACTTC.

The table lists this clonotype with a few counts. The V gene is TRBV30, the J gene TRBJ2-5, with D perhaps assigned TRBD1 or TRBD2 (6 bases each). Germline lookup yields CDR1 GTSNPN and CDR2 SVGIG (reference sequence). The V end was cut by 2 bases, the J end by 5 bases, with 18 bases between. The CDR3 extends over 15 amino acids. The CDR3 DNA reads as TGTGCCTGGAGTCCCCCGACTAGAGGGGGGGAGACCCAGTACTTC. Amino acid sequence: CAWSPPTRGGETQYF.

This clonotype was counted a few times. The CDR3 is CASSLTGPNTEAFF. The CDR3 coding sequence is TGCGCCAGCAGCTTAACCGGGCCGAACACTGAAGCTTTCTTT. The chain carries TRBV5-1 and TRBJ1-1; no reliable D call. CDR1 SGHRS and CDR2 YFSETQ come from the germline V gene. The CDR3 extends over 14 amino acids. V lost 2 bases to trimming and J lost 1 base, with 9 bases between them. The full variable domain, rest sourced from reference TRBV5-1 and TRBJ1-1, is KAGVTQTPRYLIKTRGQQVTLSCSPISGHRSVSWYQQTPGQGLQFLFEYFSETQRNKGNFPGRFSGRQFSNSRSEMNVSTLELGDSALYLCASSLTGPNTEAFFGQGTRLTVV.

CDR3 region: CASSRSGPTGELFF. CDR3 nucleotides: TGTGCCAGCAGCCGTAGCGGACCCACCGGGGAGCTGTTTTTT. This chain connects TRBV11-2 to TRBJ2-2, with a possible D match to TRBD2 (6 bases). From germline, CDR1 is SGHAT and CDR2 FQNNGV. Between the trimmed V and J ends, which lost 5 bases and 4 bases, there was a span of 11 bases. This CDR3 has 14 amino acids.

Many counts were recorded for this clonotype. The rearrangement uses TRBV14 and TRBJ1-1; possibly TRBD1 for D (5 bases). Germline CDR1 reads SGHDN; CDR2 reads FVKESK. V gave up 0 bases and J gave up 8 bases, with 10 bases separating them. This CDR3 has 13 residues. CDR3 DNA sequence: TGTGCCAGCAGCCAAGATCGCGGGACGGAAGCTTTCTTT. Amino acid sequence: CASSQDRGTEAFF.

The V call is TRBV29-1, the J call TRBJ1-2; D is possibly TRBD1 (6 bases). The germline gives CDR1 SQVTM, CDR2 ANQGSEA. CDR3 length: 15 amino acids. The germline V and J ends were trimmed by 0 bases and 5 bases, with 16 bases remaining between them. The CDR3 here is CSVEDPHRADYGYTF. DNA for the CDR3: TGCAGCGTTGAAGATCCACACAGGGCTGATTATGGCTACACCTTC.